These 19 T cell receptor beta chains came from one sample sequenced in a study of cytomegalovirus exposure and HLA in healthy donors (dated by TCRdb to 2015 to 2018). The library was built by means of the immunoSEQ multiplex PCR assay. The multiplex PCR relied on a mix of 60 forward primers for TCR Vbeta segments and 13 reverse primers for TCR Jbeta segments. This is the immuneACCESS table as TCRdb keeps it, with only in-frame sequences that have V and J called. A part of the clones is gone; compared with another copy, unresolved V genes explain less than half, and the rest is unexplained. The sample table lists roughly 74,000 clones, 60% to 85% of them with a count of one. 1.5% to 2% of the sample comes from the top ten. Material for sequencing was PBMCs. These receptors originate from a man in his forties in good health and CMV-seronegative.

CDR3 bases: TGTGCCAGCAGGGAGGACTGGACGGATGCAACTAATGAAAAACTGTTTTTT. Its protein product is CASREDWTDATNEKLFF. The rearrangement links TRBV2 to TRBJ1-4; no definite D call. The V gene lost 6 bases and the J gene lost 0 bases, with 17 bases spanning the gap. The CDR3 loop spans 17 amino acids. Germline CDR1 is SNHLY and CDR2 is FYNNEI.

The V gene is TRBV27, the J gene TRBJ1-5; no clear D. This CDR3 has 14 amino acids. Germline assignment: CDR1 MNHEY and CDR2 SMNVEV (reference sequence). Trimming stripped 5 bases from V and 10 bases from J, with 18 bases between. The CDR3: CASSPSQRLGPQHF. The DNA for the CDR3 is TGTGCCAGCAGTCCCTCTCAGAGGCTTGGACCCCAGCATTTT.

The CDR3 DNA reads as TGTGCCAGCAGCCTACGAGGACAGGGGAGGGCAACTAATGAAAAACTGTTTTTT. It yields the protein CASSLRGQGRATNEKLFF. V and J are TRBV7-9 and TRBJ1-4; 9 bases map to TRBD1. The CDR3 totals 18 residues. The ends lost 5 bases at V and 0 bases at J; junction bases unmatched: 10. The germline gives CDR1 SEHNR, CDR2 FQNEAQ (reference sequence).

The table lists this clone with a few counts. The genes are TRBV11-2 and TRBJ1-6; D is uncertain. The CDR3 is 14 residues long. V lost 0 bases, J lost 8 bases, and 8 bases lay in between. The germline V gene encodes CDR1 SGHAT and CDR2 FQNNGV. CDR3 protein: CASSLDRVDSPLHF. CDR3 DNA sequence: TGTGCCAGCAGCTTAGATAGAGTCGATTCACCCCTCCACTTT.

This chain connects TRBV30 to TRBJ1-5; D not certain. CDR1 is GTSNPN, CDR2 SVGIG, per germline (reference sequence). V was cut by 2 bases and J by 0 bases, with 8 bases left in between. The CDR3 runs 14 residues. The CDR3: CAWSPIYSNQPQHF. The CDR3, as DNA: TGTGCCTGGAGTCCTATTTATAGCAATCAGCCCCAGCATTTT.

This clone was counted a few times. The V and J genes are TRBV2 and TRBJ1-2, with TRBD1 identical over 8 bases. Per germline, CDR1 SNHLY and CDR2 FYNNEI. V trimming: 5 bases; J trimming: 6 bases; junction bases outside the gene matches: 5. The CDR3 contains 13 residues. CDR3 coding DNA: TGTGCCAGCAGTCGGACAGGGAGGGATGGCTACACCTTC. This codes for CASSRTGRDGYTF.

This clone was observed a few times. The chain employs TRBV12-5 and TRBJ2-3; a possible D gene is TRBD2 (6 bases). Trimming took off 6 bases at V and 0 bases at J, with 19 bases between the two ends. The germline V gene encodes CDR1 LGHNT and CDR2 FRNRAP. The CDR3 is 17 residues long. The CDR3 bases are TGTGCTAGTGGCCCCGACCTGCGGGGCCCTAGCACAGATACGCAGTATTTT. It codes for CASGPDLRGPSTDTQYF.

The chain is built from TRBV7-8 and TRBJ1-1; D is unresolved. In germline, CDR1 is SGHVS, CDR2 FQNEAQ. Trimming cost V 0 bases and J 5 bases, with 16 bases left between them. The CDR3 sequence is 16 residues long. For the CDR3, the DNA is TGTGCCAGCAGCTTAGCTGCGGGGAGGGTACAGACTGAAGCTTTCTTT. This gives the protein CASSLAAGRVQTEAFF.

This chain connects TRBV19 to TRBJ2-1; 7 nucleotides match TRBD2. The CDR3 runs to 16 residues. Germline V gives CDR1 LNHDA, CDR2 SQIVND (reference sequence). V was pared by 5 bases and J by 10 bases, with 17 bases of the junction left unmatched. This CDR3 reads CASSSSGLVRGGEQFF. CDR3 nucleotides: TGTGCCAGTAGTTCCTCTGGACTAGTGAGAGGAGGGGAGCAGTTCTTC.

The CDR3 DNA reads as TGTGCCAGCAGATCACGAGGTAGGGGGTCGATATCCTACGAGCAGTACTTC. As protein: CASRSRGRGSISYEQYF. This chain uses TRBV7-8 with TRBJ2-7, with a possible D match to TRBD1 (6 bases). V was cut by 6 bases and J by 1 base, with 22 bases left in between. The CDR3 has 17 residues. Looked up from germline, CDR1 is SGHVS and CDR2 is FQNEAQ.

This sequence joins TRBV7-9 and TRBJ1-5, with D uncertain. CDR1 SEHNR and CDR2 FQNEAQ come from the germline V gene (reference sequence). The CDR3 is 13 residues long. Trimming stripped 0 bases from V and 7 bases from J, with 7 bases between. The CDR3 nucleotides read TGTGCCAGCAGCTTAGCCCAGGCCCAGCCCCAGCATTTT. This translates into CASSLAQAQPQHF.

V gene TRBV6-5 combines with J gene TRBJ2-7; 13 bases are shared with TRBD2. The junction had 8 bases not matched to a gene; V was cut back by 6 bases and J by 6 bases. CDR1 and CDR2 (germline): MNHEY, SVGAGI. The CDR3 is 15 residues long. The CDR3 protein is CASSKPGTSGTEQYF. CDR3 coding DNA: TGTGCCAGCAGCAAGCCCGGGACTAGCGGGACCGAGCAGTACTTC.

The V gene is TRBV19, the J gene TRBJ2-7, with 7 positions matching TRBD1. CDR1 is LNHDA and CDR2 is SQIVND in the germline V gene (reference sequence). The CDR3 is made up of 14 amino acids. The V segment lost 5 bases and the J segment 5 bases; nucleotides outside the gene matches: 9. In nucleotides, the CDR3 is TGTGCCAGTAGTCTACAGGGGAGTTCACACGAGCAGTACTTC. Protein product: CASSLQGSSHEQYF. The whole variable domain, remainder taken from reference TRBV19 and TRBJ2-7, is DGGITQSPKYLFRKEGQNVTLSCEQNLNHDAMYWYRQDPGQGLRLIYYSQIVNDFQKGDIAEGYSVSREKKESFPLTVTSAQKNPTAFYLCASSLQGSSHEQYFGPGTRLTVT.

This chain links TRBV6-6 with TRBJ1-2; 7 bases are shared with TRBD1. The V gene's germline CDR1 is MNHNY and CDR2 SVGAGI (reference sequence). This CDR3 region has 14 residues. With V trimmed by 5 bases and J by 6 bases, 9 bases remained unmatched. CDR3 sequence: CASSLRQGSHGYTF. The CDR3 bases are TGTGCCAGCAGTCTCCGACAGGGAAGCCATGGCTACACCTTC.

In DNA form, the CDR3 reads TGTGCCAGCAGTTGGGGACAGGGGCGGGTTGAAAAACTGTTTTTT. This codes for CASSWGQGRVEKLFF. J is TRBJ1-4 and V is TRBV6-1, with 10 bases identical to TRBD1. The V and J ends lost 5 bases and 7 bases, in that order; junction bases with no gene match: 7. Per germline, CDR1 MNHNS and CDR2 SASEGT. The CDR3 is 15 amino acids.

V and J are TRBV19 and TRBJ2-7; TRBD1 matches at 11 bases. The CDR3 sequence is 15 residues long. Germline V gene lookup returns CDR1 LNHDA and CDR2 SQIVND (reference sequence). Trimming took 5 bases from V and 4 from J; bases not matched to a gene: 7. The CDR3 bases are TGTGCCAGTAGTCCAGGACAGGGGGCGAGGTACGAGCAGTACTTC. This codes for CASSPGQGARYEQYF.

J is TRBJ1-1 and V is TRBV6-6; 10 bases map to TRBD1. V lost 6 bases to trimming and J lost 13 bases; unmatched junction nucleotides: 8. The germline V gene has CDR1 MNHNY and CDR2 SVGAGI (reference sequence). The CDR3 is 12 amino acids. For the CDR3, the DNA is TGTGCCAGCAGCCACGGACAGGGGGACCTTTTCTTT. Its translation is CASSHGQGDLFF.

This clone was recorded a few times. The chain couples TRBV7-2 to TRBJ2-3, with 9 nucleotides matching TRBD1. The germline CDR1 and CDR2 sequences are SGHTA and FQGNSA. V lost 5 bases, J lost 0 bases, and 6 bases stayed unmatched. The CDR3 has 16 amino acids. DNA of the CDR3: TGTGCCAGCAGCCCCTGGGGACAGGGAAGCACAGATACGCAGTATTTT. As protein: CASSPWGQGSTDTQYF.

The chain joins TRBV29-1 to TRBJ2-7; D is perhaps TRBD2 (6 bases). CDR1 is SQVTM and CDR2 is ANQGSEA in the germline V gene. The ends were cut back, 6 bases at V and 4 bases at J, with 16 bases in the middle. CDR3 length: 13 amino acids. The CDR3 loop is CSVAKGTSYEQYF. In DNA, the CDR3 is TGCAGCGTAGCGAAAGGGACTTCTTACGAGCAGTACTTC.